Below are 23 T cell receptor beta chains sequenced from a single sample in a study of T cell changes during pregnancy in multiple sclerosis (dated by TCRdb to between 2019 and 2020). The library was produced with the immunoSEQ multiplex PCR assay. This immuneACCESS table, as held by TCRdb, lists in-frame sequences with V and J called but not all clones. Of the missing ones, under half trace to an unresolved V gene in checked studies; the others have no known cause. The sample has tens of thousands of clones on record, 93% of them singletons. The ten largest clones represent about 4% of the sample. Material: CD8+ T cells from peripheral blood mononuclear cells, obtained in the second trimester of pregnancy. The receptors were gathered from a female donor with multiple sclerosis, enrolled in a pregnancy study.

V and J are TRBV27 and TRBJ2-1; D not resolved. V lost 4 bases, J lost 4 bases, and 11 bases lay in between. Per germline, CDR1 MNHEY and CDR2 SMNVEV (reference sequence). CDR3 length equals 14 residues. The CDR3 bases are TGTGCCAGCAGTTGGGCCGGCTCGTACAATGAGCAGTTCTTC. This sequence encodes CASSWAGSYNEQFF.

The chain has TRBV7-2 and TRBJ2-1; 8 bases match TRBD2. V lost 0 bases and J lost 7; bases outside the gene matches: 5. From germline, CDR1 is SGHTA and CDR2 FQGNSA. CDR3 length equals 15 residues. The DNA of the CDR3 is TGTGCCAGCAGCTTAGCCGGGGGGGCCGGGAATGAGCAGTTCTTC. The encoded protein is CASSLAGGAGNEQFF.

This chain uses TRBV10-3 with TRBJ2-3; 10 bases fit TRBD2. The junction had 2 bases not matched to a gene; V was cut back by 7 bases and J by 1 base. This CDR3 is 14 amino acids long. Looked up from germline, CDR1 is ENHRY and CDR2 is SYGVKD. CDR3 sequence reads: CAITGTSGTDTQYF. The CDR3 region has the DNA TGTGCCATCACCGGGACTAGCGGCACAGATACGCAGTATTTT.

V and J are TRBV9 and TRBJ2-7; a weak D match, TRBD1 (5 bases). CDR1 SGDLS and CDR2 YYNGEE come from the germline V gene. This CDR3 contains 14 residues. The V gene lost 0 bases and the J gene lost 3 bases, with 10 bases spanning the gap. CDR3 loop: CASSVEGRDYEQYF. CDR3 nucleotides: TGTGCCAGCAGCGTAGAGGGCAGGGACTACGAGCAGTACTTC. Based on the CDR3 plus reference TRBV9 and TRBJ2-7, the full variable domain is DSGVTQTPKHLITATGQRVTLRCSPRSGDLSVYWYQQSLDQGLQFLIQYYNGEERAKGNILERFSAQQFPDLHSELNLSSLELGDSALYFCASSVEGRDYEQYFGPGTRLTVT.

The CDR3 loop reads CASSLTLTGELFF. CDR3 in DNA: TGTGCCAGCAGCTTGACACTCACCGGGGAGCTGTTTTTT. This rearrangement joins TRBV7-6 to TRBJ2-2; the D is unclear. CDR1 is SGHVS and CDR2 is FNYEAQ in the germline V gene. Trimming took off 3 bases at V and 4 bases at J, with 6 bases between the two ends. The CDR3 covers 13 residues.

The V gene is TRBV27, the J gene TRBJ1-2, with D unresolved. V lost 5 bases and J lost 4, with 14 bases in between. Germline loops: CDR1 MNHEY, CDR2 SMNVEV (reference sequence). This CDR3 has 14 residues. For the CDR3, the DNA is TGTGCCAGCAGTCCCCGGGAGATAAGCTATGGCTACACCTTC. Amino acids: CASSPREISYGYTF.

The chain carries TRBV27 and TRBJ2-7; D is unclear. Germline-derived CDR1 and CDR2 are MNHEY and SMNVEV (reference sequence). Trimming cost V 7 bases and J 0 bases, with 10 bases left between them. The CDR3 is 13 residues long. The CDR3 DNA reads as TGTGCCAGCAAAGACGGGTCCTCCTACGAGCAGTACTTC. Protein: CASKDGSSYEQYF.

The CDR3 nucleotides are TGTGCCAGTAGTCTATCCGGGACAATATACAATGAGCAGTTCTTC. This translates into CASSLSGTIYNEQFF. V gene TRBV19 combines with J gene TRBJ2-1; TRBD1 might be the D (6 bases). This CDR3 has 15 amino acids. V was pared by 5 bases and J by 4 bases, with 15 bases between. CDR1 LNHDA and CDR2 SQIVND come from the germline V gene (reference sequence). The full variable domain, its missing parts supplied by reference TRBV19 and TRBJ2-1, is DGGITQSPKYLFRKEGQNVTLSCEQNLNHDAMYWYRQDPGQGLRLIYYSQIVNDFQKGDIAEGYSVSREKKESFPLTVTSAQKNPTAFYLCASSLSGTIYNEQFFGPGTRLTVL.

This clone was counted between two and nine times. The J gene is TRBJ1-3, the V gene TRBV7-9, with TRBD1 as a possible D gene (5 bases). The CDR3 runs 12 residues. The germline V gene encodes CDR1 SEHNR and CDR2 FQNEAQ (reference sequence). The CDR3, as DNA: TGTGCGGGGGGTTCCTCTGGAAACACCATATATTTT. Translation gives CAGGSSGNTIYF.

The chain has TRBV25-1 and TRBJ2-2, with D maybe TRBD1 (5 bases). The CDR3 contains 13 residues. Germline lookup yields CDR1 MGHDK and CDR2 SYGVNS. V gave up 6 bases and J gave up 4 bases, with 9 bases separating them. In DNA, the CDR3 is TGTGCCAGCAGGGGCAGGGTCACCGGGGAGCTGTTTTTT. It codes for CASRGRVTGELFF.

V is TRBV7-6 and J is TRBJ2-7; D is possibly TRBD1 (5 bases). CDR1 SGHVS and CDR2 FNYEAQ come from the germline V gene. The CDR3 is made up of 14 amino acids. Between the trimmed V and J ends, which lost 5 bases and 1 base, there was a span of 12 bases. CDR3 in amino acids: CASSPRQTSYEQYF. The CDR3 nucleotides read TGTGCCAGCAGCCCCCGACAGACTTCCTACGAGCAGTACTTC.

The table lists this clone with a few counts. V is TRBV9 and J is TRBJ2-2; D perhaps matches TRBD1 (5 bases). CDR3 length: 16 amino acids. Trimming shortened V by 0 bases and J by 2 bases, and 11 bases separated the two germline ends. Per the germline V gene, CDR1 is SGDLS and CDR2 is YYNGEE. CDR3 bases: TGTGCCAGCAGCGTAGCTACAGGCACCAACACCGGGGAGCTGTTTTTT. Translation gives CASSVATGTNTGELFF.

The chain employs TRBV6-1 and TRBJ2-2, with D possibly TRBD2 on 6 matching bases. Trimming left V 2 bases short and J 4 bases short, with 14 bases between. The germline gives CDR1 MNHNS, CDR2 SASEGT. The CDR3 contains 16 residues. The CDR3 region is CASSERPQGGTGELFF. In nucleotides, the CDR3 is TGTGCCAGCAGTGAAAGGCCTCAGGGAGGCACCGGGGAGCTGTTTTTT.

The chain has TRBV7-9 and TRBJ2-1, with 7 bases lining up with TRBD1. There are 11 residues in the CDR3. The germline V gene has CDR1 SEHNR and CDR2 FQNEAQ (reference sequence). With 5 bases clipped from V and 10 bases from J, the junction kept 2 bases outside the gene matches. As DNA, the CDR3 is TGTGCCAGCAGCGACAGGGACGAGCAGTTCTTC. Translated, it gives CASSDRDEQFF.

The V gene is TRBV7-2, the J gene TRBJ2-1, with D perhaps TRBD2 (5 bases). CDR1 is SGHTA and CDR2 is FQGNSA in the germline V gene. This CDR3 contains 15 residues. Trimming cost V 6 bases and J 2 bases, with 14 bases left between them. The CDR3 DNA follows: TGTGCCAGCAGTTCGATCCCCGGGACCTACAATGAGCAGTTCTTC. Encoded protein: CASSSIPGTYNEQFF.

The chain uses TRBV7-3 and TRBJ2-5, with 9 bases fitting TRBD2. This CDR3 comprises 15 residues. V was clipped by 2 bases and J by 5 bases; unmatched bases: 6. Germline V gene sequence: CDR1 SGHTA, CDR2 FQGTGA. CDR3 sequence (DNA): TGTGCCAGCAGCTTACCTAGCGGGGTTGTGGAGACCCAGTACTTC. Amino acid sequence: CASSLPSGVVETQYF. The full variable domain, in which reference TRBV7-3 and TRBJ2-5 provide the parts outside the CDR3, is GAGVSQTPSNKVTEKGKYVELRCDPISGHTALYWYRQSLGQGPEFLIYFQGTGAADDSGLPNDRFFAVRPEGSVSTLKIQRTERGDSAVYLCASSLPSGVVETQYFGPGTRLLVL.

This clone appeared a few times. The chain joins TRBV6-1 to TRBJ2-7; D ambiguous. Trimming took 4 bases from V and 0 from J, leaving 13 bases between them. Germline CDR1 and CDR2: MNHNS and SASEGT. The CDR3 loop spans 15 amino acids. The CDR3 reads CASSASPESSYEQYF. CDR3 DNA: TGTGCCAGCAGTGCCTCTCCTGAGAGCTCCTACGAGCAGTACTTC.

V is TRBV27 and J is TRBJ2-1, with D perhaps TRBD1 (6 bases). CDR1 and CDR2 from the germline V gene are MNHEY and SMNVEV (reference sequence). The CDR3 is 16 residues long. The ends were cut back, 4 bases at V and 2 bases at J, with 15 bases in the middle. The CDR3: CASSSLQGHPYNEQFF. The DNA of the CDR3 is TGTGCCAGCAGTTCATTACAGGGACACCCCTACAATGAGCAGTTCTTC.

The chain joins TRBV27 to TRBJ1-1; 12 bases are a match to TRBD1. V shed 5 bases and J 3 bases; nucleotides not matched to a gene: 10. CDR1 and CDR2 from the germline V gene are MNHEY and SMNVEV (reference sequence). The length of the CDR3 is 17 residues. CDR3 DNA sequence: TGTGCCAGCAGTCGTCCCGGGACAGGGGGCCGGGACACTGAAGCTTTCTTT. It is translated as CASSRPGTGGRDTEAFF.

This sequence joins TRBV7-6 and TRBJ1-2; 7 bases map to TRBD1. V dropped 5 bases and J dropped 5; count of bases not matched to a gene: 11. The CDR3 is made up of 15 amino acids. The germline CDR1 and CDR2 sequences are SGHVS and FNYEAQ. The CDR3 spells CASSAGSTGRYGYTF. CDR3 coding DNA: TGTGCCAGCAGCGCCGGTTCGACAGGGCGGTATGGCTACACCTTC. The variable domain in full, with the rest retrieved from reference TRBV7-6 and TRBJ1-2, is GAGVSQSPRYKVTKRGQDVALRCDPISGHVSLYWYRQALGQGPEFLTYFNYEAQQDKSGLPNDRFSAERPEGSISTLTIQRTEQRDSAMYRCASSAGSTGRYGYTFGSGTRLTVV.

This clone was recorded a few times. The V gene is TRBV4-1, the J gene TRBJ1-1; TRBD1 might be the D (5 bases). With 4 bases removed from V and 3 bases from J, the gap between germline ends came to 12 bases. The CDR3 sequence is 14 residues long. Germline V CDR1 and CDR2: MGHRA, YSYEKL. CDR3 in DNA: TGCGCCAGCAGCCCGCAGGGTTACTACACTGAAGCTTTCTTT. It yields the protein CASSPQGYYTEAFF.

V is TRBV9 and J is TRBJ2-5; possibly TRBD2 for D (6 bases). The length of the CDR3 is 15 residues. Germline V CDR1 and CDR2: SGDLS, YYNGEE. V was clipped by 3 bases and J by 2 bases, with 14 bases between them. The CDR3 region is CASSGPGRTQETQYF. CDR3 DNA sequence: TGTGCCAGCAGCGGACCCGGGAGAACACAAGAGACCCAGTACTTC. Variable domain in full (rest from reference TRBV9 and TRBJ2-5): DSGVTQTPKHLITATGQRVTLRCSPRSGDLSVYWYQQSLDQGLQFLIQYYNGEERAKGNILERFSAQQFPDLHSELNLSSLELGDSALYFCASSGPGRTQETQYFGPGTRLLVL.

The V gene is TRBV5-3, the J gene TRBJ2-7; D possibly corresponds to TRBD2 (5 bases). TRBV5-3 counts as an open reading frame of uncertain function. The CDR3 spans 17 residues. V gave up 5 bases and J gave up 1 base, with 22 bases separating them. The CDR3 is CARSVGLKSSCSYEQYF. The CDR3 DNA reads TGTGCCAGAAGTGTTGGACTGAAGTCTTCGTGTTCCTACGAGCAGTACTTC.